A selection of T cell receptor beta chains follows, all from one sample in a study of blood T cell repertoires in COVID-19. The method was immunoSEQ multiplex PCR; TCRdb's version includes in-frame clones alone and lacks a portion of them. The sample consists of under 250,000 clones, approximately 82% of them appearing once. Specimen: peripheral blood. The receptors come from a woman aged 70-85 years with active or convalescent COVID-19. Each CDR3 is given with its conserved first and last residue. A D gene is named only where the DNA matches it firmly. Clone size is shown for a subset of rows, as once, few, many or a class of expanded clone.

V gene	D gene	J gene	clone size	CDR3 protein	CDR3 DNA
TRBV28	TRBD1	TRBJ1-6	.	CASSHGTGINSPLHF	TGTGCCAGCAGCCACGGGACAGGAATTAATTCACCCCTCCACTTT
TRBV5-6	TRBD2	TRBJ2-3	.	CASSWTSGTTDTQYF	TGTGCCAGCAGCTGGACTAGCGGAACCACAGATACGCAGTATTTT
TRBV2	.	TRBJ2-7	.	CASGSGWTYEQYF	TGTGCCAGCGGGAGCGGGTGGACCTACGAGCAGTACTTC
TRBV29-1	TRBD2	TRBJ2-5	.	CSVDSSGTQETQYF	TGCAGCGTTGATTCTAGCGGGACACAAGAGACCCAGTACTTC
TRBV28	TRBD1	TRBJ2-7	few	CASSSDRVAYEQYF	TGTGCCAGCAGTTCGGACAGGGTCGCCTACGAGCAGTACTTC
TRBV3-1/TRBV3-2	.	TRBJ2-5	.	CASSRRIQETQYF	TGTGCCAGCAGCCGCAGGATCCAAGAGACCCAGTACTTC
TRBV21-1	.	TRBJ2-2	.	CASSTYRLAGAWCTGELFF	TGTGCCAGCAGCACTTATCGACTAGCGGGGGCTTGGTGCACCGGGGAGCTGTTTTTT
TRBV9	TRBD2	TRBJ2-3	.	CASSLSGIPLGDTQYF	TGTGCCAGCAGCCTTAGCGGGATTCCTCTGGGAGATACGCAGTATTTT
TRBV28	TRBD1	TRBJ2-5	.	CASSFPGTGQETQYF	TGTGCCAGCAGTTTCCCCGGGACAGGACAAGAGACCCAGTACTTC
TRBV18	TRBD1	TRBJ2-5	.	CASSPRVRTGVLQETQYF	TGTGCCAGCTCACCACGCGTGAGGACAGGGGTCCTCCAAGAGACCCAGTACTTC
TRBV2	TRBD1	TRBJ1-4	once	CASSKNRGRNEKLFF	TGTGCCAGCAGTAAGAACAGGGGGCGGAATGAAAAACTGTTTTTT
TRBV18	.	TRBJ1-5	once	CASSPQGNRNQPQHF	TGTGCCAGCTCACCGCAGGGGAATCGCAATCAGCCCCAGCATTTT
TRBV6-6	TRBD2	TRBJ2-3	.	CASSYRSAGAGDTQYF	TGTGCCAGCAGTTATAGGTCAGCGGGAGCGGGAGATACGCAGTATTTT
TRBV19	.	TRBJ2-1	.	CAVTAGNEQFF	TGTGCCGTGACAGCGGGCAATGAGCAGTTCTTC
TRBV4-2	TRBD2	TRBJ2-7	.	CASSQQLPGLAGGNEQYF	TGTGCCAGCAGCCAACAACTCCCGGGACTAGCGGGGGGGAACGAGCAGTACTTC
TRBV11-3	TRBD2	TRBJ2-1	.	CASSLAGTSGSGTEQFF	TGTGCCAGCAGCTTGGCCGGGACTAGCGGGAGTGGCACTGAGCAGTTCTTC
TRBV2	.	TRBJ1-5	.	CASSEQGSRNQPQHF	TGTGCCAGCAGTGAACAGGGGTCCCGCAATCAGCCCCAGCATTTT
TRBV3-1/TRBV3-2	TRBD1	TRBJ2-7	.	CASSLLDRAYEQYF	TGTGCCAGCAGCCTTCTGGACAGGGCTTACGAGCAGTACTTC
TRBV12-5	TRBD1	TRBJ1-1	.	CASGLVWGQGGDTEAFF	TGTGCTAGTGGTTTGGTATGGGGACAGGGGGGTGACACTGAAGCTTTCTTT
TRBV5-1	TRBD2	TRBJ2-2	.	CASSVGTTNTGELFF	TGCGCCAGCAGCGTCGGGACTACGAACACCGGGGAGCTGTTTTTT
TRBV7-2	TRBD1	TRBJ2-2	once	CASSLGQGTGELFF	TGTGCCAGCAGCCTGGGACAGGGCACCGGGGAGCTGTTTTTT
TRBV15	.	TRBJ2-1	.	CATSSGGARSYNEQFF	TGTGCCACCAGCAGTGGAGGGGCTAGATCCTACAATGAGCAGTTCTTC
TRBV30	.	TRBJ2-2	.	CAWSEVRRGELFF	TGTGCCTGGAGTGAAGTTAGGAGGGGGGAGCTGTTTTTT
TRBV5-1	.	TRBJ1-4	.	CASSLSFSTNEKLFF	TGCGCCAGCAGCTTGAGCTTTTCAACTAATGAAAAACTGTTTTTT
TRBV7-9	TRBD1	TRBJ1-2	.	CASSRDRGGYTF	TGTGCCAGCAGCCGCGACAGGGGTGGCTACACCTTC
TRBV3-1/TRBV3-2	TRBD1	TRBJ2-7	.	CASSQDWGQGIYEQYF	TGTGCCAGCAGCCAAGATTGGGGACAGGGGATTTACGAGCAGTACTTC
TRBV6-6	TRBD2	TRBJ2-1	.	CASTPTSGGGGEQFF	TGTGCCAGCACCCCGACTAGCGGGGGAGGTGGTGAGCAGTTCTTC
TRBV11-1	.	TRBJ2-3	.	CASSRVADTQYF	TGTGCCAGCAGCCGAGTAGCAGATACGCAGTATTTT
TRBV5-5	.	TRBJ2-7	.	CASSSWGDYEQYF	TGTGCCAGCAGCTCGTGGGGAGACTACGAGCAGTACTTC
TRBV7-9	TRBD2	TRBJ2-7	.	CATERGVSYEQYF	TGTGCCACCGAGCGGGGGGTCTCCTACGAGCAGTACTTC